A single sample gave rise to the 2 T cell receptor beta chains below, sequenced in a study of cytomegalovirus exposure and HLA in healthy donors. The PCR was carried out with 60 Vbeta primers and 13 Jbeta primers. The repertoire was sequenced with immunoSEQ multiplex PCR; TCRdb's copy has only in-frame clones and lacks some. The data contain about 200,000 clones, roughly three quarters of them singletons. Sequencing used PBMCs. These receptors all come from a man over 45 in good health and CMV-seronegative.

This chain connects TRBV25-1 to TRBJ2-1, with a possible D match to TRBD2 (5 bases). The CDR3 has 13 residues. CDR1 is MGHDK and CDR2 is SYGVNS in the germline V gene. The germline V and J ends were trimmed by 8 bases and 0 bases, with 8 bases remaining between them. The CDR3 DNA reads TGTGCCAGCTTGAGCGGCTCCTACAATGAGCAGTTCTTC. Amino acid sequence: CASLSGSYNEQFF.

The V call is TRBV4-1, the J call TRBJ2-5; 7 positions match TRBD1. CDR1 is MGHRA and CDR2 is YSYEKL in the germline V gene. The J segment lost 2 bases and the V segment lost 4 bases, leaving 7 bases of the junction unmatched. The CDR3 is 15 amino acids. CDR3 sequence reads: CASSLTGTEQETQYF. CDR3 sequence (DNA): TGCGCCAGCAGCCTGACGGGGACAGAACAAGAGACCCAGTACTTC.